The 13 T cell receptor beta chains below all came from one sample that was sequenced in a study of CD8+CD57+ T cells in acquired aplastic anemia. Genomic DNA was employed as the template in profiling TCR beta VDJ and CDR3. TCRdb recomputed calls from the reads with MiXCR, one row per CDR3 protein. This table has about 210,000 distinct CDR3 sequences, 61% appearing once. Sequenced material: sorted CD4+, CD8+, or CD8+CD57+ T cells (not recorded which) from PBMCs. All receptors come from a human donor in good health.

V and J are TRBV7-3 and TRBJ2-1; 9 bases match TRBD2. The CDR3 length is 14 residues. The germline gives CDR1 SGHTA, CDR2 FQGTGA. V was clipped by 2 bases and J by 10 bases; unmatched bases: 6. The CDR3 loop reads CASSLGGGAGEQFF. CDR3 sequence (DNA): TGTGCCAGCAGCTTAGGCGGGGGGGCAGGGGAGCAGTTCTTC.

Ten or more counts support this clonotype. The rearrangement links TRBV19 to TRBJ2-7, with D possibly being TRBD2 (5 bases). Germline lookup yields CDR1 LNHDA and CDR2 SQIVND (reference sequence). The germline V and J ends were trimmed by 6 bases and 2 bases, with 14 bases remaining between them. The CDR3 length is 14 residues. CDR3 in DNA: TGTGCCAGTAGCTATGGGTCGGGAACCTACGAGCAGTACTTC. This encodes CASSYGSGTYEQYF.

The chain combines TRBV19 with TRBJ1-3; D unclear. This CDR3 contains 13 residues. Germline CDR1 LNHDA, CDR2 SQIVND (reference sequence). With 5 bases removed from V and 2 bases from J, the gap between germline ends came to 7 bases. The CDR3 nucleotides read TGTGCCAGTAGTCGCCTGCCTGGAAACACCATATATTTT. Translation gives CASSRLPGNTIYF.

This sequence joins TRBV2 and TRBJ1-2; 8 bases are shared with TRBD1. The CDR3 consists of 20 residues. V lost 0 bases to trimming and J lost 6 bases; unmatched junction nucleotides: 21. The germline V gene encodes CDR1 SNHLY and CDR2 FYNNEI. CDR3 sequence reads: CASSEARGQGSVRRSDGYTF. For the CDR3, the DNA is TGTGCCAGCAGTGAAGCTCGTGGACAGGGAAGCGTCCGACGGTCGGATGGCTACACCTTC.

V usage is TRBV7-3 and J usage is TRBJ1-2; the D gene is possibly TRBD1 (6 bases). CDR1 SGHTA and CDR2 FQGTGA come from the germline V gene. Trimming left V 5 bases short and J 4 bases short, with 17 bases between. The length of the CDR3 is 15 residues. CDR3 protein: CASSLSAGDSYGYTF. The CDR3 coding sequence is TGTGCCAGCAGCCTTTCGGCAGGGGATTCCTATGGCTACACCTTC.

The V call is TRBV9, the J call TRBJ2-1; possible D gene TRBD1, 5 bases. Germline V lookup: CDR1 SGDLS, CDR2 YYNGEE. V was clipped by 0 bases and J by 0 bases, with 7 bases between them. This CDR3 region has 15 residues. DNA for the CDR3: TGTGCCAGCAGCGTAGAAGACAGCTCCTACAATGAGCAGTTCTTC. It yields the protein CASSVEDSSYNEQFF.

The table lists this clonotype with many counts. This rearrangement joins TRBV10-1 to TRBJ2-1, with TRBD2 identical over 14 bases. Germline trimming cut 0 bases from V and 5 bases from J; bases unmatched to any gene: 12. The CDR3 contains 20 residues. Germline assignment: CDR1 WNHNN and CDR2 SYGVQD (reference sequence). CDR3 region: CASSESTGLAGVPGNNEQFF. The CDR3 coding sequence is TGCGCCAGCAGTGAGTCGACGGGACTAGCGGGGGTCCCCGGCAACAATGAGCAGTTCTTC.

V and J are TRBV15 and TRBJ2-5, with 8 bases fitting TRBD2. With 3 bases clipped from V and 2 bases from J, the junction kept 11 bases outside the gene matches. This CDR3 comprises 17 residues. Germline V CDR1 and CDR2: LNHNV, YYDKDF (reference sequence). The CDR3 region has the DNA TGTGCCACCAGCAGCCCGACCGGGACTAGGGGGCAAGAGACCCAGTACTTC. This translates into CATSSPTGTRGQETQYF.

This clonotype has a count of ten or more. V is TRBV5-6 and J is TRBJ2-7; D is perhaps TRBD2 (5 bases). The length of the CDR3 is 16 residues. CDR1 is SGHDT, CDR2 YYEEEE, per germline. With 3 bases removed from V and 0 bases from J, the gap between germline ends came to 16 bases. DNA for the CDR3: TGTGCCAGCAGCTGGGATGAGACGGGAAGCTCCTACGAGCAGTACTTC. It specifies CASSWDETGSSYEQYF.

This clonotype was detected only a few times. The V and J genes are TRBV12-3 or TRBV12-4 and TRBJ2-2; D is undetermined. The length of the CDR3 is 11 residues. V was pared by 5 bases and J by 6 bases, with 4 bases between. Written as DNA, the CDR3 is TGTGCCAGCAGTCCCTCCGGGGAGCTGTTTTTT. This sequence encodes CASSPSGELFF.

The sample holds one count of this clonotype. The chain is built from TRBV30 and TRBJ2-7, with D perhaps TRBD2 (6 bases). CDR3 length equals 13 residues. CDR1 is GTSNPN, CDR2 SVGIG, per germline (reference sequence). Between the trimmed V and J ends, which lost 2 bases and 1 base, there was a span of 9 bases. The CDR3: CAWSSGVSYEQYF. In nucleotides, the CDR3 is TGTGCCTGGAGTTCGGGGGTTTCCTACGAGCAGTACTTC. Using reference TRBV30 and TRBJ2-7 for the parts outside the CDR3, the full variable domain is SQTIHQWPATLVQPVGSPLSLECTVEGTSNPNLYWYRQAAGRGLQLLFYSVGIGQISSEVPQNLSASRPQDRQFILSSKKLLLSDSGFYLCAWSSGVSYEQYFGPGTRLTVT.

The chain couples TRBV29-1 to TRBJ1-2, with D uncertain. V was trimmed by 6 bases and J by 2 bases, leaving 16 bases between them. The CDR3 has 14 residues. Germline V CDR1 and CDR2: SQVTM, ANQGSEA. Here the CDR3 DNA reads TGCAGCGTGGAGCACCGGTCGAGGAACTATGGCTACACCTTC. Translated: CSVEHRSRNYGYTF.

The V call is TRBV15, the J call TRBJ2-3, with 8 bases matching TRBD1. CDR1 and CDR2 (germline): LNHNV, YYDKDF (reference sequence). With V trimmed by 10 bases and J by 3 bases, 6 bases remained unmatched. The CDR3 has 13 residues. CDR3 sequence (DNA): TGTGCCATCCGGGACAGGCCGACAGATACGCAGTATTTT. It yields the protein CAIRDRPTDTQYF.